This TCR beta chain appears in the sequencing data of a study of T cell changes during pregnancy in multiple sclerosis. Profiling relied on immunoSEQ multiplex PCR, and the TCRdb table lists in-frame clones only, not all of them. The table has 35,000 to 40,000 clones, approximately 89% seen once. V lost 4 bases to trimming and J lost 3 bases, with 15 bases between them. Germline V gives CDR1 SGHDN, CDR2 FVKESK. This CDR3 region has 15 residues. The source of this sequence is a female donor in good health, enrolled as a control in a pregnancy study. The specimen was CD4+ T cells from peripheral blood mononuclear cells, collected after pregnancy. The rearrangement links TRBV14 to TRBJ1-2; possibly TRBD1 for D (6 bases). The CDR3 nucleotides read TGTGCCAGCAGCCCCCTGCGGACAGAACACTATGGCTACACCTTC. Protein sequence: CASSPLRTEHYGYTF.